This T cell receptor (beta chain) was sequenced in a study of blood T cell repertoires in COVID-19. For the study at large: The cDNA or gDNA used as material had been derived from T cells, B-cell-depleted T cells, or PBMCs.

The study drew participants aged about 18 to 95 years from 20 to 30 US areas. Allocation to cohorts depended on clinical history reported by the participants. All recovered Cohort 3 donors got two negative PCRs, got clearance, or saw symptom resolution. V was cut by 3 bases and J by 0 bases, with 12 bases left in between. CDR1 DFQATT and CDR2 SNEGSKA come from the germline V gene (reference sequence). CDR3 length: 15 amino acids. Repertoires were generated with immunoSEQ multiplex PCR, while TCRdb's copy carries only in-frame clones and drops some. Here the sample spans roughly 150,000 clones, around 80% being singletons.

The V gene is TRBV20-1, the J gene TRBJ2-4; the D gene is possibly TRBD1 (5 bases). The receptor was derived from a man aged 45-65 years who had recovered from COVID-19. Sequenced material: PBMCs or T cells enriched from blood (not recorded which). The CDR3 sequence is CSASKGILAKNIQYF. As DNA, the CDR3 is TGCAGTGCTAGTAAGGGGATACTAGCCAAAAACATTCAGTACTTC.